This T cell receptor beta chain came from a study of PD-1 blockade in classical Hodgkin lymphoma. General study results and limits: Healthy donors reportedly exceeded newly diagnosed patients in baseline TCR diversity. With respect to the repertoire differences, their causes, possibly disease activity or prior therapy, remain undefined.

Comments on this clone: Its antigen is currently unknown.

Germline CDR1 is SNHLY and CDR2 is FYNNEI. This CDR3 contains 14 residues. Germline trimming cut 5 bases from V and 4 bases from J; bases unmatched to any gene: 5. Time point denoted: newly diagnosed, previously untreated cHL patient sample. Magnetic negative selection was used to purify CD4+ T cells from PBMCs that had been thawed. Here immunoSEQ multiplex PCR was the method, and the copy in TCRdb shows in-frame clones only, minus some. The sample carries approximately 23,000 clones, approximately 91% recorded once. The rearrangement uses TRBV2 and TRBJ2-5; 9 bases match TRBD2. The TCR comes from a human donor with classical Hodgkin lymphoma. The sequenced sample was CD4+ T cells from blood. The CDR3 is CASSFTTSGETQYF. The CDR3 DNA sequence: TGTGCCAGCAGTTTTACGACTAGCGGAGAGACCCAGTACTTC.